This paragraph covers one T cell receptor beta chain sequence. The data were taken from a study of sequential checkpoint blockade in melanoma. Study at large: Maintenance nivolumab came after either treatment sequence.

Germline V gene lookup returns CDR1 MNHEY and CDR2 SMNVEV (reference sequence). Trimming left V 5 bases short and J 4 bases short, with 14 bases between. CDR3 length equals 14 residues. Indicated treatment: randomized to nivolumab then ipilimumab (arm A) or the reverse (arm B). Patients had received no earlier DNA-damaging chemotherapy. Sorted cells were live CD3+CD8+, lacking CD19 and CD56, from PBMCs. This table comes from immunoSEQ multiplex PCR, and its TCRdb copy is limited to in-frame clones, with some not included. The sample comprises around 15,000 clones, around 92% of which are singletons, and roughly a quarter rests with the top ten.

This clonotype originated in a human donor with melanoma. This specimen was CD8+ T cells sorted from blood (inferred from file names), taken from a patient given nivolumab and ipilimumab in sequence. The chain is built from TRBV27 and TRBJ1-2, with D possibly matching TRBD1 (6 bases). The CDR3 here is CASSPHRVSYGYTF. In DNA form, the CDR3 reads TGTGCCAGCAGTCCGCACAGGGTGAGCTATGGCTACACCTTC.